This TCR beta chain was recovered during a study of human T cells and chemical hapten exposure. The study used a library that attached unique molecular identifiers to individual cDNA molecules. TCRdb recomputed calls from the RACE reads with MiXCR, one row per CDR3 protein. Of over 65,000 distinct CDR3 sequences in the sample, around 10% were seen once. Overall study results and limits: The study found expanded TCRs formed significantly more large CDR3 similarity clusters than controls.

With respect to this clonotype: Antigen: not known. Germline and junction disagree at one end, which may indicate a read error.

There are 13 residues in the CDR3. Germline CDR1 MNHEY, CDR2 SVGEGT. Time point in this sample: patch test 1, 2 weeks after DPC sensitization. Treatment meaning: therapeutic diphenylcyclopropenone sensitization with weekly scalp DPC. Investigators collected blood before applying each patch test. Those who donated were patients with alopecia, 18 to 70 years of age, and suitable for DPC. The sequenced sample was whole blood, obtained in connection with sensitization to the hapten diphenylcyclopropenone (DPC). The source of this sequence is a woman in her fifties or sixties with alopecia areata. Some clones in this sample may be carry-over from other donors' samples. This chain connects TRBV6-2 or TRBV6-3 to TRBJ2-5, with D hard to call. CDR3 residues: CASSSIYQETQYF. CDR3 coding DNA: TGTGCCAGCAGTTCTATCTACCAGGAGACCCAGTACTTC.